Each of the 26 T cell receptor beta chains below was sequenced from the same sample in a study of blood T cells in healthy people across ages (dated by TCRdb to about 2015). Libraries came from 5' RACE. Reads for this sample came from an Illumina HiSeq 2500. A second roughly 6 to 12 cycle PCR used a sample-barcoded 5' primer and a J-beta primer mix. TCRdb itself trimmed the public reads at Q25 with fastp, ran MiXCR and retained productive beta chains. Here each entry gathers all rows of one CDR3 protein and keeps the most common genes and DNA. The sample table records roughly 1,000,000 distinct CDR3 sequences; 25% of these occur just once. The ten largest account for about 0.8% of the sample. This same sample was also taken into another study, of T cells of mothers and their children.

Sequenced material: blood. Every receptor here comes from a girl between 2 and 10 years old in good health.

The rearrangement uses TRBV5-1 and TRBJ2-4, with TRBD2 matching over 9 bases. The CDR3 is 16 amino acids. Germline V gene sequence: CDR1 SGHRS, CDR2 YFSETQ. Trimming took 0 bases from V and 3 from J; bases not matched to a gene: 4. Here the CDR3 DNA reads TGCGCCAGCAGCTTGGCCAGCGGGGGGATCAAAAACATTCAGTACTTC. Translating gives CASSLASGGIKNIQYF.

The chain uses TRBV19 and TRBJ2-7; D perhaps matches TRBD2 (6 bases). This CDR3 has 14 residues. Germline V lookup: CDR1 LNHDA, CDR2 SQIVND (reference sequence). Trimming left V 1 base short and J 6 bases short, with 13 bases between. For the CDR3, the DNA is TGTGCCAGTAGTATAGCCCGGGACTCCCTCGAGCAGTACTTC. Translating gives CASSIARDSLEQYF.

The sample holds a few counts of this clonotype. J is TRBJ1-6 and V is TRBV25-1; D ambiguous. The CDR3 has 12 amino acids. Germline V CDR1 and CDR2: MGHDK, SYGVNS. V was cut by 6 bases and J by 10 bases, with 10 bases left in between. CDR3 region: CASRGSASPLHF. The CDR3 DNA reads TGTGCCAGCAGGGGTTCGGCGTCACCCCTCCACTTT.

At least ten counts were recorded for this clonotype. The junction does not match germline at one end; this may be a read error. The rearrangement uses TRBV5-1 and TRBJ2-7; TRBD1 agrees at 10 bases. The CDR3 consists of 14 residues. Looked up from germline, CDR1 is SGHRS and CDR2 is YFSETQ. CDR3 DNA: TGTGCCAGCAGTTTAGGGGACAGGGGCTACGAGCAGTACTTC. The encoded protein is CASSLGDRGYEQYF.

The sample holds a few counts of this clonotype. The J gene is TRBJ2-3, the V gene TRBV24-1, with 8 bases that match TRBD1. Trimming at V came to 5 bases and at J to 3 bases, leaving 6 bases not matched to a gene. This CDR3 spans 15 amino acids. In germline, CDR1 is KGHDR, CDR2 SFDVKD. The CDR3 DNA reads as TGTGCCACCAGTGCTCAGGACAGGGCGACAGATACGCAGTATTTT. It yields the protein CATSAQDRATDTQYF.

This clonotype has a handful of counts. J is TRBJ1-6 and V is TRBV7-2; no firm D call. Germline CDR1 SGHTA, CDR2 FQGNSA. The CDR3 contains 17 residues. V was trimmed by 0 bases and J by 6 bases, leaving 15 bases between them. CDR3 loop: CASSLASGALLNSPLHF. The CDR3 nucleotides read TGTGCCAGCAGCTTAGCCTCCGGTGCACTCCTTAATTCACCCCTCCACTTT.

This clonotype was observed a handful of times. The gene calls are TRBV5-4 and TRBJ2-2, with D unclear. Germline assignment: CDR1 SGHNT and CDR2 YYREEE (reference sequence). The CDR3 runs 14 residues. Trimming removed 6 bases from V and 3 bases from J, with 12 bases in between. CDR3 nucleotides: TGTGCCAGCAAGCCTGTAGTGGACACCGGGGAGCTGTTTTTT. Translated, it gives CASKPVVDTGELFF.

In this sample, this clonotype turned up many times. The V gene is TRBV27, the J gene TRBJ2-3; 7 nucleotides line up with TRBD1. V shed 5 bases and J 3 bases; nucleotides not matched to a gene: 8. Germline V CDR1 and CDR2: MNHEY, SMNVEV (reference sequence). The CDR3 totals 15 residues. The CDR3 region has the DNA TGTGCCAGCAGTCCTCGACAGGGATGGACAGATACGCAGTATTTT. This sequence encodes CASSPRQGWTDTQYF.

This clonotype was seen more than once but under ten times. This rearrangement joins TRBV7-2 to TRBJ2-5, with 7 bases aligning to TRBD2. The J call may be mistaken, given a closer DNA end match to TRBJ2-1. CDR3 length: 15 residues. Germline CDR1 and CDR2: SGHTA and FQGNSA. The CDR3 spells CASSLQAGQYNEQFF. For the CDR3, the DNA is TGTGCCAGCAGCTTACAAGCGGGGCAGTACAATGAGCAGTTCTTC.

This clonotype was picked up one time. The chain joins TRBV7-9 to TRBJ1-1, with 7 bases lining up with TRBD1. The trim removed 7 bases at V and 6 bases at J, leaving 14 bases unmatched. Germline V gene data show CDR1 as SEHNR and CDR2 as FQNEAQ (reference sequence). The CDR3 spans 15 residues. CDR3 in amino acids: CASKRAGQGEAEAFF. CDR3 DNA sequence: TGTGCCAGCAAACGAGCGGGCCAGGGGGAGGCTGAAGCTTTCTTT.

The V call is TRBV20-1, the J call TRBJ2-7; the D gene is possibly TRBD2 (5 bases). The CDR3 length is 14 residues. Trimming left V 6 bases short and J 1 base short, with 16 bases between. Per the germline V gene, CDR1 is DFQATT and CDR2 is SNEGSKA (reference sequence). Here the CDR3 reads CSALSGKTSYEQYF. The CDR3 nucleotides are TGCAGTGCCCTTTCCGGGAAAACATCCTACGAGCAGTACTTC.

This sequence joins TRBV27 and TRBJ2-2; D call uncertain. Germline loops: CDR1 MNHEY, CDR2 SMNVEV (reference sequence). The CDR3 is 14 amino acids. Trimming took 2 bases from V and 4 from J, leaving 8 bases between them. The CDR3 DNA sequence: TGTGCCAGCAGTTTACGAGTCGGCACCGGGGAGCTGTTTTTT. Translating it yields CASSLRVGTGELFF.

There are a few counts of this clonotype. The V call is TRBV29-1, the J call TRBJ2-3; tentatively, D is TRBD2 (7 bases). V was clipped by 0 bases and J by 1 base, with 14 bases between them. From germline, CDR1 is SQVTM and CDR2 ANQGSEA. This CDR3 has 16 residues. CDR3: CSVEDLGGAGTDTQYF. The CDR3 DNA reads TGCAGCGTTGAAGATCTTGGGGGGGCTGGCACAGATACGCAGTATTTT.

There are a few counts of this clonotype. The chain carries TRBV7-3 and TRBJ2-1; TRBD2 aligns across 7 bases. This CDR3 is built from 15 residues. J gave up 7 bases and V 1 base, and 7 bases lay outside the gene matches. Germline loops: CDR1 SGHTA, CDR2 FQGTGA. CDR3 nucleotides: TGTGCCAGCAGCTTAAGAGGGACTAAAGGGAATGAGCAGTTCTTC. This gives the protein CASSLRGTKGNEQFF.

As concerns this clonotype: This likely traces to a read error, being one base from a far larger clone. The V call is TRBV7-2, the J call TRBJ2-1; D is ambiguous. The CDR3 sequence is 13 residues long. CDR1 is SGHTA, CDR2 FQGNSA, per germline. The CDR3 reads CSSSLSSYNEQFF. DNA of the CDR3: TGTTCCAGCAGCTTAAGCTCCTACAATGAGCAGTTCTTC. The whole variable domain, remainder taken from reference TRBV7-2 and TRBJ2-1, is GAGVSQSPSNKVTEKGKDVELRCDPISGHTALYWYRQSLGQGLEFLIYFQGNSAPDKSGLPSDRFSAERTGGSVSTLTIQRTQQEDSAVYLCSSSLSSYNEQFFGPGTRLTVL.

The CDR3 coding sequence is TGTGCCAGCAGCTTTAAGGGGGGAGTGAACACTGAAGCTTTCTTT. This codes for CASSFKGGVNTEAFF. The gene calls are TRBV7-2 and TRBJ1-1; D is perhaps TRBD1 (6 bases). This CDR3 has 15 residues. Germline CDR1 is SGHTA and CDR2 is FQGNSA. V lost 3 bases to trimming and J lost 0 bases, with 11 bases between them.

In this sample, this clonotype turned up many times. This chain links TRBV7-9 with TRBJ2-7; 8 positions agree with TRBD1. The CDR3 extends over 16 amino acids. The V gene end was trimmed by 5 bases and the J gene end by 2 bases; junction bases not matched to a gene: 11. Germline V gives CDR1 SEHNR, CDR2 FQNEAQ (reference sequence). The CDR3 is CASSDTDRVGPYEQYF. For the CDR3, the DNA is TGTGCCAGCAGCGACACGGACAGGGTAGGACCCTACGAGCAGTACTTC.

The chain carries TRBV13 and TRBJ2-2; TRBD2 aligns across 10 bases. The CDR3 sequence is 16 residues long. The V gene end was trimmed by 5 bases and the J gene end by 6 bases; junction bases not matched to a gene: 9. The germline V gene has CDR1 PRHDT and CDR2 FYEKMQ (reference sequence). CDR3 sequence reads: CASSVTSGAYPGELFF. The CDR3 DNA reads TGTGCCAGCAGCGTAACTAGCGGGGCTTACCCCGGGGAGCTGTTTTTT.

The gene calls are TRBV11-3 and TRBJ2-2, with D unresolved. The CDR3 spans 17 residues. The V end lost 0 bases, the J end lost 6 bases, and 17 bases lay between the germline ends. Germline V CDR1 and CDR2: SGHNT, YENEEA. CDR3 coding DNA: TGTGCCAGCAGCTTAGAGGGGTCTTACCAAGGCGCCGGGGAGCTGTTTTTT. It translates to CASSLEGSYQGAGELFF.

This clonotype showed up just a few times. The CDR3 DNA follows: TGCGCCAGCCCCACGGGCGGAGACAGCCTGTACGAGCAGTACTTC. Its translation: CASPTGGDSLYEQYF. The J gene is TRBJ2-7, the V gene TRBV4-3, with a possible D match to TRBD1 (5 bases). V gave up 8 bases and J gave up 4 bases, with 21 bases separating them. This CDR3 comprises 15 residues. Per the germline V gene, CDR1 is LGHNA and CDR2 is YSLEER.

This clonotype was seen ten or more times. At one end the junction does not follow the germline gene, possibly because of a read error. The rearrangement links TRBV5-1 to TRBJ2-1, with 7 positions matching TRBD1. Germline V gene lookup returns CDR1 SGHRS and CDR2 YFSETQ. The CDR3 runs to 11 residues. The CDR3 coding sequence is TGTGCCAGCAGACAGGGAAATGAGCAGTTCTTC. Translation: CASRQGNEQFF.

The V and J genes are TRBV5-1 and TRBJ2-5; TRBD2 is a possible D gene (6 bases). Gene TRBJ2-7 matches the end of the DNA better, so the J call may be wrong. Germline CDR1 reads SGHRS; CDR2 reads YFSETQ. This CDR3 region has 15 residues. The CDR3 protein is CASSPSGEVTYEQYF. CDR3 nucleotides: TGCGCCAGCAGCCCCTCCGGGGAGGTGACCTACGAGCAGTACTTC.

J is TRBJ2-6 and V is TRBV7-2; TRBD1 is a possible D gene (6 bases). This CDR3 has 16 residues. Germline CDR1 SGHTA, CDR2 FQGNSA. V was cut by 2 bases and J by 2 bases, with 10 bases left in between. CDR3 residues: CASSLSGTPGANVLTF. The CDR3 DNA reads TGTGCCAGCAGCTTAAGTGGGACACCTGGGGCCAACGTCCTGACTTTC.

The genes are TRBV12-3 or TRBV12-4 and TRBJ1-3; TRBD1 is a possible D gene (6 bases). The CDR3 covers 17 residues. Trimming took off 7 bases at V and 0 bases at J, with 19 bases between the two ends. This CDR3 is CASNPQLTGFSGNTIYF. Written as DNA, the CDR3 is TGTGCCAGCAACCCTCAGCTGACAGGCTTCTCTGGAAACACCATATATTTT.

The J gene is TRBJ2-6, the V gene TRBV5-4, with D unresolved. This CDR3 region has 15 residues. Germline V gene data show CDR1 as SGHNT and CDR2 as YYREEE (reference sequence). V lost 4 bases and J lost 2, with 10 bases in between. As DNA, the CDR3 is TGTGCCAGCAGCCCTAATCCGGCTGGGGCCAACGTCCTGACTTTC. It yields the protein CASSPNPAGANVLTF.

Many counts were recorded for this clonotype. The rearrangement links TRBV7-6 to TRBJ2-1; D gene uncertain. The CDR3 covers 14 residues. From germline, CDR1 is SGHVS and CDR2 FNYEAQ. V shed 0 bases and J shed 4 bases, with 7 bases lying between them. CDR3 residues: CASSLAVGYNEQFF. The CDR3 DNA reads as TGTGCCAGCAGCTTAGCGGTGGGTTACAATGAGCAGTTCTTC.